These 29 T cell receptor beta chains were all obtained from the same sample, sequenced in a study of T cells in Graves' hyperthyroidism and ophthalmopathy. From RNA transcripts, TCR beta CDR3 regions were amplified. RT-PCR in the first round (using the HTBI primer set) targeted the TCR CDR3. Each CDR3 protein gets one entry after TCRdb re-called the multiplex PCR reads with MiXCR. The sample includes roughly 380,000 distinct CDR3 sequences, over 15% seen only once; the top ten take 3.7%. The material sequenced was blood. These receptor sequences come from a woman under 30 with Graves' hyperthyroidism.

This clonotype came up a few times. The rearrangement links TRBV3-1 to TRBJ2-7; 10 bases line up with TRBD2. Trimming cost V 6 bases and J 6 bases; bases outside gene matches: 5. This CDR3 region has 13 residues. Germline V gene lookup returns CDR1 LGHDT and CDR2 YNNKEL (reference sequence). Here the CDR3 DNA reads TGTGCCAGCAGTAGCGGGGGGCCTAGCGAGCAGTACTTC. This translates into CASSSGGPSEQYF.

CDR3: CASSGQGAVGELFF. Written as DNA, the CDR3 is TGTGCCAGCAGTGGACAGGGGGCGGTCGGGGAGCTGTTTTTT. The chain links TRBV6-1 to TRBJ2-2, with 10 bases lining up with TRBD1. This CDR3 has 14 residues. Germline CDR1 and CDR2: MNHNS and SASEGT. Germline trimming cut 4 bases from V and 7 bases from J; bases unmatched to any gene: 3.

This chain connects TRBV9 to TRBJ2-2; 7 nucleotides agree with TRBD1. The CDR3 contains 15 residues. CDR1 SGDLS and CDR2 YYNGEE come from the germline V gene. With V trimmed by 3 bases and J by 5 bases, 7 bases remained unmatched. The CDR3 protein is CASSAQGRWTGELFF. Written as DNA, the CDR3 is TGTGCCAGCAGCGCACAGGGGAGATGGACCGGGGAGCTGTTTTTT.

This clonotype was seen at least ten times. The chain is built from TRBV9 and TRBJ2-5; the match to TRBD2 covers 8 bases. Germline V CDR1 and CDR2: SGDLS, YYNGEE. This CDR3 contains 19 residues. After removal of 1 base from V and 4 bases from J, the junction contained 18 bases not matched to a gene. CDR3: CASSVMTTWRGAIRETQYF. The CDR3 region has the DNA TGTGCCAGCAGCGTAATGACAACATGGCGGGGGGCAATTCGAGAGACCCAGTACTTC.

In this sample, this clonotype turned up many times. The chain joins TRBV7-9 to TRBJ1-1, with D maybe TRBD1 (6 bases). The V and J ends lost 8 bases and 4 bases respectively, with 17 bases between them. The germline gives CDR1 SEHNR, CDR2 FQNEAQ (reference sequence). This CDR3 comprises 14 residues. The CDR3, as DNA: TGTGCCAGCGAGATCGAAGGAGGGGGCACTGAAGCTTTCTTT. It is translated as CASEIEGGGTEAFF.

V is TRBV6-1 and J is TRBJ2-5, with 10 bases matching TRBD2. The CDR3 is 16 residues long. Germline assignment: CDR1 MNHNS and CDR2 SASEGT. After removal of 3 bases from V and 4 bases from J, the junction contained 8 bases not matched to a gene. DNA for the CDR3: TGTGCCAGCAGTGACCTAGCGGGGGCTCCCGCAGAGACCCAGTACTTC. This encodes CASSDLAGAPAETQYF.

This clonotype was recorded many times. J is TRBJ1-1 and V is TRBV12-3 or TRBV12-4; the D is unclear. This CDR3 is 13 amino acids long. V was cut by 4 bases and J by 6 bases, with 12 bases left in between. The CDR3, as DNA: TGTGCCAGCAGTTGGTCCAGGCCCGCTGAAGCTTTCTTT. This codes for CASSWSRPAEAFF.

This chain uses TRBV24-1 with TRBJ2-5; D gene uncertain. The length of the CDR3 is 16 residues. From germline, CDR1 is KGHDR and CDR2 SFDVKD. V was trimmed by 2 bases and J by 0 bases, leaving 12 bases between them. Written as DNA, the CDR3 is TGTGCCACCAGTGATTCGAAAATAATGTACCAAGAGACCCAGTACTTC. The encoded protein is CATSDSKIMYQETQYF.

This clonotype was recorded many times. J is TRBJ1-3 and V is TRBV30; 7 bases fit TRBD1. The trim removed 0 bases at V and 3 bases at J, leaving 2 bases unmatched. Germline assignment: CDR1 GTSNPN and CDR2 SVGIG (reference sequence). This CDR3 is 14 amino acids long. As DNA, the CDR3 is TGTGCCTGGAGTGTAGGGGGCGGTGGAAACACCATATATTTT. Encoded protein: CAWSVGGGGNTIYF. Using reference TRBV30 and TRBJ1-3 for the parts outside the CDR3, the full variable domain is SQTIHQWPATLVQPVGSPLSLECTVEGTSNPNLYWYRQAAGRGLQLLFYSVGIGQISSEVPQNLSASRPQDRQFILSSKKLLLSDSGFYLCAWSVGGGGNTIYFGEGSWLTVV.

This clonotype was recorded at least ten times. The chain uses TRBV12-3 or TRBV12-4 and TRBJ1-6, with 11 bases aligning to TRBD1. Trimming took 6 bases from V and 4 from J; bases not matched to a gene: 8. The CDR3 spans 17 residues. DNA of the CDR3: TGTGCCAGCAGGGTTATCGGACAGGGGGCGTATAATTCACCCCTCCACTTT. This codes for CASRVIGQGAYNSPLHF.

This clonotype was seen ten or more times. The chain carries TRBV2 and TRBJ2-7; TRBD2 agrees at 8 bases. Germline V gives CDR1 SNHLY, CDR2 FYNNEI. The junction had 6 bases not matched to a gene; V was cut back by 5 bases and J by 3 bases. The CDR3 totals 14 residues. The CDR3 sequence: CASSSDGGGYEQYF. The CDR3 nucleotides are TGTGCCAGCAGTTCTGACGGGGGGGGCTACGAGCAGTACTTC.

V and J are TRBV2 and TRBJ2-3; D assignment may be TRBD1 or TRBD2 (5 bases each). CDR1 is SNHLY, CDR2 FYNNEI, per germline. The CDR3 is made up of 15 amino acids. Trimming removed 7 bases from V and 1 base from J, with 15 bases in between. CDR3 residues: CASKIEGRGTDTQYF. Written as DNA, the CDR3 is TGTGCCAGCAAGATCGAGGGGCGAGGCACAGATACGCAGTATTTT.

The J gene is TRBJ2-2, the V gene TRBV11-2; the match to TRBD2 covers 9 bases. Germline CDR1 SGHAT, CDR2 FQNNGV. CDR3 size: 18 residues. The V segment lost 2 bases and the J segment 0 bases; nucleotides outside the gene matches: 7. The CDR3 reads CASSLRPAGGTNTGELFF. CDR3 nucleotides: TGTGCCAGCAGCTTACGGCCAGCGGGAGGCACGAACACCGGGGAGCTGTTTTTT.

This clonotype was observed at least ten times. The chain combines TRBV20-1 with TRBJ1-6; D unclear. The germline V gene encodes CDR1 DFQATT and CDR2 SNEGSKA (reference sequence). V was pared by 3 bases and J by 1 base, with 19 bases between. The CDR3 consists of 18 residues. DNA of the CDR3: TGCAGTGCTAGGGACCCGAGGGCCCGTCGGTCCTATAATTCACCCCTCCACTTT. Protein sequence: CSARDPRARRSYNSPLHF.

The sample holds many counts of this clonotype. The chain joins TRBV11-2 to TRBJ2-7; 7 bases are shared with TRBD1. This CDR3 has 15 amino acids. The germline gives CDR1 SGHAT, CDR2 FQNNGV. The V gene end was trimmed by 4 bases and the J gene end by 6 bases; junction bases not matched to a gene: 12. CDR3 sequence reads: CASSSIQGQVLEQYF. Here the CDR3 DNA reads TGTGCCAGCAGCTCAATCCAAGGACAGGTTCTCGAGCAGTACTTC.

This clonotype was counted at least ten times. The chain carries TRBV10-3 and TRBJ2-5, with 8 bases identical to TRBD2. Germline values: CDR1 ENHRY, CDR2 SYGVKD. The trim removed 10 bases at V and 5 bases at J, leaving 15 bases unmatched. This CDR3 spans 15 amino acids. CDR3 protein: CATVSGAEFLETQYF. CDR3 coding DNA: TGTGCCACCGTTAGCGGGGCGGAGTTTTTGGAGACCCAGTACTTC.

This clonotype was seen many times. This chain joins TRBV27 and TRBJ1-3, with no clear D. The V end was cut by 5 bases, the J end by 0 bases, with 14 bases between. The CDR3 sequence is 16 residues long. The germline V gene encodes CDR1 MNHEY and CDR2 SMNVEV (reference sequence). In nucleotides, the CDR3 is TGTGCCAGCAGTCCAATAGGGCCGAGCTCTGGAAACACCATATATTTT. It codes for CASSPIGPSSGNTIYF.

This clonotype was seen many times. V usage is TRBV6-5 and J usage is TRBJ1-1, with D possibly matching TRBD1 (5 bases). The CDR3 totals 14 residues. CDR1 MNHEY and CDR2 SVGAGI come from the germline V gene. V was pared by 6 bases and J by 1 base, with 12 bases between. CDR3 protein: CASRGWTRNTEAFF. CDR3 sequence (DNA): TGTGCCAGCAGGGGATGGACACGGAACACTGAAGCTTTCTTT.

The chain carries TRBV29-1 and TRBJ1-1; D call uncertain. There are 13 residues in the CDR3. Trimming shortened V by 3 bases and J by 1 base, and 9 bases separated the two germline ends. Per germline, CDR1 SQVTM and CDR2 ANQGSEA. The CDR3 loop is CSVDDSKNTEAFF. The DNA of the CDR3 is TGCAGCGTTGATGACTCAAAGAACACTGAAGCTTTCTTT.

This clonotype was detected ten times or more. The V call is TRBV11-1, the J call TRBJ1-5; tentative D call: TRBD1 (5 bases). Deletions cut 0 bases from V and 5 bases from J, with 17 bases between. The CDR3 totals 17 residues. Germline CDR1 is SGHAT and CDR2 is FQDESV (reference sequence). The CDR3 protein is CASSLALDSIPDQPQHF. The CDR3 DNA follows: TGTGCCAGCAGCTTAGCGCTAGACAGCATTCCGGATCAGCCCCAGCATTTT.

With regard to this clonotype: Its ends do not fully match the called genes, so a read error is possible. V and J are TRBV27 and TRBJ2-4, with D possibly being TRBD1 or TRBD2 (6 bases each). The CDR3 extends over 15 amino acids. Germline V CDR1 and CDR2: MNHEY, SMNVEV (reference sequence). CDR3 protein: CASSLEGVGANIKYF. The CDR3 DNA is TGTGCCAGCAGTTTGGAGGGGGTGGGGGCAAACATTAAGTACTTC.

This clonotype was counted many times. V gene TRBV6-4 combines with J gene TRBJ1-3; D not certain. V was pared by 2 bases and J by 0 bases, with 14 bases between. The germline V gene has CDR1 MRHNA and CDR2 SNTAGT. The CDR3 length is 17 residues. The CDR3 protein is CASSDPNTLISGNTIYF. The DNA of the CDR3 is TGTGCCAGCAGTGACCCAAATACATTAATCTCTGGAAACACCATATATTTT.

This clonotype has ten or more counts. This chain uses TRBV27 with TRBJ2-7, with D tentatively TRBD2 (5 bases). Trimming stripped 3 bases from V and 6 bases from J, with 12 bases between. This CDR3 has 13 amino acids. Germline assignment: CDR1 MNHEY and CDR2 SMNVEV (reference sequence). The CDR3 nucleotides are TGTGCCAGCAGTTTTAACCCGAGCGGCGAGCAGTACTTC. Protein product: CASSFNPSGEQYF.

The table lists this clonotype with many counts. CDR3 sequence (DNA): TGTGCCTCAACCCCAGAACAGGGGCACAATCAGCCCCAGCATTTT. Its protein is CASTPEQGHNQPQHF. This rearrangement joins TRBV19 to TRBJ1-5; 7 bases align to TRBD1. This CDR3 comprises 15 residues. V shed 11 bases, J shed 3 bases, and the junction held 13 bases outside the gene matches. Per germline, CDR1 LNHDA and CDR2 SQIVND (reference sequence).

The rearrangement links TRBV27 to TRBJ2-5; 11 nucleotides match TRBD1. CDR3 size: 15 residues. CDR1 is MNHEY and CDR2 is SMNVEV in the germline V gene (reference sequence). V lost 2 bases to trimming and J lost 4 bases; unmatched junction nucleotides: 3. In DNA form, the CDR3 reads TGTGCCAGCAGTTTACAAGGGACAGGGGGAGAGACCCAGTACTTC. It translates to CASSLQGTGGETQYF.

This clonotype was picked up many times. The rearrangement uses TRBV29-1 and TRBJ1-1; D may be TRBD1 (6 bases). The germline gives CDR1 SQVTM, CDR2 ANQGSEA. This CDR3 is 12 amino acids long. V lost 4 bases to trimming and J lost 6 bases, with 12 bases between them. CDR3 nucleotide sequence: TGCAGCGTTGTACCCAGGGGCTCTGAAGCTTTCTTT. Its protein is CSVVPRGSEAFF.

This clonotype was detected many times. The J gene is TRBJ1-1, the V gene TRBV10-3; no definite D call. V lost 9 bases to trimming and J lost 3 bases, with 2 bases between them. The germline CDR1 and CDR2 sequences are ENHRY and SYGVKD. The CDR3 totals 9 residues. The CDR3 loop is CAIYTEAFF. For the CDR3, the DNA is TGTGCCATATACACTGAAGCTTTCTTT.

This clonotype was seen only a few times. The chain carries TRBV18 and TRBJ2-7; D may be TRBD2 (5 bases). The germline CDR1 and CDR2 sequences are KGHSH and LQKENI. The V gene lost 0 bases and the J gene lost 7 bases, with 22 bases spanning the gap. This CDR3 is built from 17 residues. For the CDR3, the DNA is TGTGCCAGCTCACCACCCCGGGGTGATTTCGGAAACTCGGAGCAGTACTTC. It encodes CASSPPRGDFGNSEQYF.

In its sample, this clonotype was seen a few times. The rearrangement joins TRBV7-8 to TRBJ2-3; 8 bases map to TRBD2. Germline V gives CDR1 SGHVS, CDR2 FQNEAQ. CDR3 length equals 15 residues. The V segment lost 4 bases and the J segment 0 bases; nucleotides outside the gene matches: 3. The CDR3 protein is CASSSGGGSTDTQYF. DNA for the CDR3: TGTGCCAGCAGCTCCGGGGGGGGGAGCACAGATACGCAGTATTTT.